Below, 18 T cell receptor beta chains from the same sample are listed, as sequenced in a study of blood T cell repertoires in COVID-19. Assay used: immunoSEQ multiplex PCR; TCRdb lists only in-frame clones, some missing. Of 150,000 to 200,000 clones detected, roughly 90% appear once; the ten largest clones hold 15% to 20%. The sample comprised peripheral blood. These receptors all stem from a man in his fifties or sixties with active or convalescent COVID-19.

The DNA for the CDR3 is TGTGCCAGCAGCCAAGGGGGAGGTTGGATGAACACTGAAGCTTTCTTT. It specifies CASSQGGGWMNTEAFF. This chain links TRBV14 with TRBJ1-1, with D uncertain. The V end was cut by 1 base, the J end by 0 bases, with 12 bases between. This CDR3 is 16 amino acids long. The germline V gene has CDR1 SGHDN and CDR2 FVKESK.

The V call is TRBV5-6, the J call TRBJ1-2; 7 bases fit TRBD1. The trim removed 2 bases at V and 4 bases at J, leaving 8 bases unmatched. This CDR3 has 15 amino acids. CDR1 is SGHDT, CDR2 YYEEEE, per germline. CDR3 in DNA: TGTGCCAGCAGCTTACCGGGACAGCTTCGCTATGGCTACACCTTC. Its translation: CASSLPGQLRYGYTF.

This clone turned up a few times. The CDR3 region has the DNA TGTGCCACCACCTCGCTGTGGCGGGCCCCACAAGCGGTGGACTCTAAGACTGAAGCTTTCTTT. Translation gives CATTSLWRAPQAVDSKTEAFF. This chain connects TRBV24-1 to TRBJ1-1, with no clear D. Trimming shortened V by 8 bases and J by 5 bases, and 38 bases separated the two germline ends. Germline loops: CDR1 KGHDR, CDR2 SFDVKD. There are 21 residues in the CDR3.

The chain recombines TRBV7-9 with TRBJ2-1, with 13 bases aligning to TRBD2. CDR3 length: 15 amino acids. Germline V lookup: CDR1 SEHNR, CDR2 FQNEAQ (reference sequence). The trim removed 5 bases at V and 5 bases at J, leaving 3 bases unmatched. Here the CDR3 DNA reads TGTGCCAGCAGCGGCGGGACTAGCGGGAACAATGAGCAGTTCTTC. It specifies CASSGGTSGNNEQFF.

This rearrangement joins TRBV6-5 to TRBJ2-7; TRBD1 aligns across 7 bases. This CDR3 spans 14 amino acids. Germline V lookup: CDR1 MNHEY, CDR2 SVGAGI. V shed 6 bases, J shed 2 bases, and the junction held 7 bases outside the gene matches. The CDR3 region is CASSAYRGPYEQYF. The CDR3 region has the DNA TGTGCCAGCAGCGCTTACAGGGGCCCCTACGAGCAGTACTTC.

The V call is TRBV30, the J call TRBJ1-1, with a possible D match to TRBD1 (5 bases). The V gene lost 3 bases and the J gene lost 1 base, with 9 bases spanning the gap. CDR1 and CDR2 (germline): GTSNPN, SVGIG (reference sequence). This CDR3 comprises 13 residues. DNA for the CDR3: TGTGCCTGGAGCGTAGACAGGAACACTGAAGCTTTCTTT. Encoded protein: CAWSVDRNTEAFF.

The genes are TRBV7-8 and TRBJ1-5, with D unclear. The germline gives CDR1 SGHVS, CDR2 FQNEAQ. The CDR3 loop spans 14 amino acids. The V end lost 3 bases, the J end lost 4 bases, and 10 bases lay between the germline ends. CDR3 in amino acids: CASSFLGANQPQHF. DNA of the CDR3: TGTGCCAGCAGCTTCCTTGGTGCGAATCAGCCCCAGCATTTT.

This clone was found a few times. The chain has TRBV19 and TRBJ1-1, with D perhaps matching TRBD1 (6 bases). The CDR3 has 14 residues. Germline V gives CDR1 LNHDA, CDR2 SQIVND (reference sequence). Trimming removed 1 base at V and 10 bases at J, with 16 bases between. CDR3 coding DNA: TGTGCCAGTAGTATAGTAAGGGGGACGGTTGGAGCTTTCTTT. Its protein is CASSIVRGTVGAFF.

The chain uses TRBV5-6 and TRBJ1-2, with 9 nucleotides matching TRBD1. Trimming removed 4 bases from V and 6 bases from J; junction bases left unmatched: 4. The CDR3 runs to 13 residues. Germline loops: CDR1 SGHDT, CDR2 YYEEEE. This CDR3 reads CASSARTGDGYTF. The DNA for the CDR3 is TGTGCCAGCAGCGCACGGACAGGGGATGGCTACACCTTC.

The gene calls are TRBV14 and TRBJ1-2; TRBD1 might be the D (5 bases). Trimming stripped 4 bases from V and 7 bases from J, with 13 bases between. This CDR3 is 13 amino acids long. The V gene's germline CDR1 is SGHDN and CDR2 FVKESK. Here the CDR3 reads CASSPTGVGGYTF. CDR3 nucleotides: TGTGCCAGCAGCCCCACGGGGGTAGGTGGCTACACCTTC.

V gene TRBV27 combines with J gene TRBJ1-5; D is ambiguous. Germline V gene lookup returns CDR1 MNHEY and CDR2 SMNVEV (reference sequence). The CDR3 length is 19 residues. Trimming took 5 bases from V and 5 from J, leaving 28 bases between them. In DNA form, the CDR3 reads TGTGCCAGCAGTCCCCGAAGCCGACGATTCGGAGGCGGCGATCAGCCCCAGCATTTT. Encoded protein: CASSPRSRRFGGGDQPQHF.

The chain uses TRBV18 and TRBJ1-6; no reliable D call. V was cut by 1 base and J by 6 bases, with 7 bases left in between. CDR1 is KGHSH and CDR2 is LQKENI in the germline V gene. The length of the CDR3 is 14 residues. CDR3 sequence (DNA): TGTGCCAGCTCACCACAGCATACTAATTCACCCCTCCACTTT. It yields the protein CASSPQHTNSPLHF.

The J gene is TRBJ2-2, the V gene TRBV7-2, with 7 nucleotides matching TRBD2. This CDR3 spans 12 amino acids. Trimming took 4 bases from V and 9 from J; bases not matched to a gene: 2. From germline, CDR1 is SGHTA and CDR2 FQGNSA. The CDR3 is CASSWGLRELFF. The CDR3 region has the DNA TGTGCCAGCAGCTGGGGACTACGGGAGCTGTTTTTT. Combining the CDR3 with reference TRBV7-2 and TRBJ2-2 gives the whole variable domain GAGVSQSPSNKVTEKGKDVELRCDPISGHTALYWYRQSLGQGLEFLIYFQGNSAPDKSGLPSDRFSAERTGGSVSTLTIQRTQQEDSAVYLCASSWGLRELFFGEGSRLTVL.

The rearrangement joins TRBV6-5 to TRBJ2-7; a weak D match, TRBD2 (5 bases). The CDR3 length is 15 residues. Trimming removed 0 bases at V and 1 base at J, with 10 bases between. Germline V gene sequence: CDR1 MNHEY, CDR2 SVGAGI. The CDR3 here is CASSYSPRRSYEQYF. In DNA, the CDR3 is TGTGCCAGCAGTTACTCGCCTAGGAGGTCCTACGAGCAGTACTTC.

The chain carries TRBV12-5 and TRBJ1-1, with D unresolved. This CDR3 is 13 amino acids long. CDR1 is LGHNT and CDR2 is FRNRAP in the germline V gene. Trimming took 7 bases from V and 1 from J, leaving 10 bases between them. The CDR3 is CASAIAKNTEAFF. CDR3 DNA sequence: TGTGCTAGTGCTATCGCTAAGAACACTGAAGCTTTCTTT.

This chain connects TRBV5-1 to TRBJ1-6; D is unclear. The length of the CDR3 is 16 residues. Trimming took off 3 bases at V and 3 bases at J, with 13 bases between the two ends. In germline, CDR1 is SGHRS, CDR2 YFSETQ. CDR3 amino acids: CASSSGPSGYNSPLHF. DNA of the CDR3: TGCGCCAGCAGCTCCGGACCCAGCGGCTATAATTCACCCCTCCACTTT.

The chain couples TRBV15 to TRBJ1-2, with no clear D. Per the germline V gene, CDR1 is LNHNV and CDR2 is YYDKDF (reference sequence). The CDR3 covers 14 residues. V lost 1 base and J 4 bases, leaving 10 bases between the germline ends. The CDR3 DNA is TGTGCCACCAGCAGAGGAGGTTTTGCCTATGGCTACACCTTC. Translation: CATSRGGFAYGYTF.

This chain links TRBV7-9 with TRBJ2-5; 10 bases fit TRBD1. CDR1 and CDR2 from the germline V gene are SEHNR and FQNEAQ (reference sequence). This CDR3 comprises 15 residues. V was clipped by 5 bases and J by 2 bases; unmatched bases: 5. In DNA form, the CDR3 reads TGTGCCAGCAGCACCGGGACAGGGGATCAAGAGACCCAGTACTTC. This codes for CASSTGTGDQETQYF.